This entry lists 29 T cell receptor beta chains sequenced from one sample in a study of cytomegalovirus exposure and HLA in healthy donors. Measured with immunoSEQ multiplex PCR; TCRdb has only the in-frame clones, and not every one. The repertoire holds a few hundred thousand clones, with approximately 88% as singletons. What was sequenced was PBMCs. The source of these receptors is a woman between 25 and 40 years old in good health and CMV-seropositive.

CDR3 nucleotide sequence: TGTGCCAGCAGTGAACGGGACAGACCTAACACTGAAGCTTTCTTT. It codes for CASSERDRPNTEAFF. The chain carries TRBV25-1 and TRBJ1-1; the match to TRBD1 covers 7 bases. The CDR3 length is 15 residues. V shed 2 bases and J 2 bases; nucleotides not matched to a gene: 5. CDR1 MGHDK and CDR2 SYGVNS come from the germline V gene.

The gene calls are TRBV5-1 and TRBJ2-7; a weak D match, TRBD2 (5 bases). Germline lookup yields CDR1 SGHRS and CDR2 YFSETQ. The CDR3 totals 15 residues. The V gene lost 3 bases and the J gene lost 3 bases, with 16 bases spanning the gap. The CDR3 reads CASSSVGVANYEQYF. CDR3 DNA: TGCGCCAGCAGCTCTGTGGGAGTAGCAAACTACGAGCAGTACTTC.

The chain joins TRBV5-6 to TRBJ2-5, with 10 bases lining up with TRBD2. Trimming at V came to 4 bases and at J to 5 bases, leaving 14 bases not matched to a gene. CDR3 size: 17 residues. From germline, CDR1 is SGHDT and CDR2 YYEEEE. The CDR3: CASSHPFSGRLRETQYF. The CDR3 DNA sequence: TGTGCCAGCAGCCACCCCTTTAGCGGGAGGTTGAGGGAGACCCAGTACTTC.

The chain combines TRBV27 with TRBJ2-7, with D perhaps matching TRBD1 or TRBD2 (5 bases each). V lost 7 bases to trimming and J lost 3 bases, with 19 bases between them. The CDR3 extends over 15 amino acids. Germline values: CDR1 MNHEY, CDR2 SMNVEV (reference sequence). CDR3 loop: CASTPFPGPIYEQYF. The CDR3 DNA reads TGTGCCAGCACCCCCTTTCCGGGACCGATCTACGAGCAGTACTTC.

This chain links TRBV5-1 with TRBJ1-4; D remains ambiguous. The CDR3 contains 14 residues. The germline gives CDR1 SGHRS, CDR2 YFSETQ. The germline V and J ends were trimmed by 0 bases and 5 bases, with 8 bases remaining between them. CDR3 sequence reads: CASSLGRINEKLFF. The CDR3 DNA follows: TGCGCCAGCAGCTTGGGAAGGATCAATGAAAAACTGTTTTTT.

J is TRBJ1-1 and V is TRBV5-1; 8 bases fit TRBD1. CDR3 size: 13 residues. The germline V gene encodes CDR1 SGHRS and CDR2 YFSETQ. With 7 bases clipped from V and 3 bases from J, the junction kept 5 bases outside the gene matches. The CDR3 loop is CASAVQGDTEAFF. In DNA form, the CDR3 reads TGCGCCAGCGCAGTACAGGGGGACACTGAAGCTTTCTTT.

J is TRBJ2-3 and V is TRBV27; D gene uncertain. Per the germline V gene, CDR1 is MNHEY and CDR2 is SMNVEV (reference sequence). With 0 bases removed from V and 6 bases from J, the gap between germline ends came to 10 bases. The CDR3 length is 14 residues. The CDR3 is CASSLSPQSDTQYF. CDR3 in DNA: TGTGCCAGCAGTTTATCCCCCCAGTCGGATACGCAGTATTTT.

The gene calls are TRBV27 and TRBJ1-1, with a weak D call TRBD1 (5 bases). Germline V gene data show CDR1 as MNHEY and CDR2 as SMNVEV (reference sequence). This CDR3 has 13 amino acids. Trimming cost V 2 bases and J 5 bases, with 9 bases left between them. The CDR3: CASSLGGGTEAFF. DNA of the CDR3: TGTGCCAGCAGTTTAGGGGGAGGGACTGAAGCTTTCTTT.

CDR3 nucleotides: TGCAGCCCCGTACTAGCGGGAGGGCAGGTTACGCAGTATTTT. Residues: CSPVLAGGQVTQYF. J is TRBJ2-3 and V is TRBV29-1; 13 bases agree with TRBD2. In germline, CDR1 is SQVTM, CDR2 ANQGSEA. This CDR3 spans 14 amino acids. V was pared by 8 bases and J by 8 bases, with 10 bases of the junction left unmatched.

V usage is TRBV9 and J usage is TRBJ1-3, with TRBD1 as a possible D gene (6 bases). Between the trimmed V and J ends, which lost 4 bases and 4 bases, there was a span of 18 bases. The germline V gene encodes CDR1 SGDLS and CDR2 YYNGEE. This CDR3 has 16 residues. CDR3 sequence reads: CASSTMTGSLGNTIYF. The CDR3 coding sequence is TGTGCCAGCAGCACAATGACAGGATCTCTGGGAAACACCATATATTTT.

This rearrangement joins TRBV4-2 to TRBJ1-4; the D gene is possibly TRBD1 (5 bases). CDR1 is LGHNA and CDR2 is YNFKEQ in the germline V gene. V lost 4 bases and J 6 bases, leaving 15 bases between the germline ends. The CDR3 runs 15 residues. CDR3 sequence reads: CASSPSRDRDEKLFF. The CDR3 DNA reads TGTGCCAGCAGCCCCAGCCGGGACCGTGATGAAAAACTGTTTTTT.

The CDR3 coding sequence is TGTGCCAGCAGCTCCACTGAGACCCAGTACTTC. Its translation: CASSSTETQYF. The rearrangement uses TRBV7-6 and TRBJ2-5, with D unresolved. The V and J ends lost 4 bases and 5 bases respectively, with 5 bases between them. CDR3 length: 11 amino acids. Per the germline V gene, CDR1 is SGHVS and CDR2 is FNYEAQ.

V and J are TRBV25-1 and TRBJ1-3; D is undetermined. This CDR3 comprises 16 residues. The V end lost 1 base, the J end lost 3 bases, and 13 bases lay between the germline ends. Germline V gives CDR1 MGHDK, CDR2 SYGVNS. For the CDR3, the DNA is TGTGCCAGCAGTGAATTAGCCGGGCAGCGTGGAAACACCATATATTTT. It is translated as CASSELAGQRGNTIYF.

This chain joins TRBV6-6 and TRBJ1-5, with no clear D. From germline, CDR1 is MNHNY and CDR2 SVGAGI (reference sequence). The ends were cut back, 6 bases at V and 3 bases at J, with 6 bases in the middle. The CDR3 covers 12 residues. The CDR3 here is CASSDNNQPQHF. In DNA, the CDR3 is TGTGCCAGCAGCGATAACAATCAGCCCCAGCATTTT.

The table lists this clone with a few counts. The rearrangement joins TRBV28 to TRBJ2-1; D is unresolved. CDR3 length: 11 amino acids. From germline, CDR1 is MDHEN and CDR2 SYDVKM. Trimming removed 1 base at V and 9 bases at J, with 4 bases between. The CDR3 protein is CASSLSVEQFF. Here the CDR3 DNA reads TGTGCCAGCAGTTTATCTGTTGAGCAGTTCTTC.

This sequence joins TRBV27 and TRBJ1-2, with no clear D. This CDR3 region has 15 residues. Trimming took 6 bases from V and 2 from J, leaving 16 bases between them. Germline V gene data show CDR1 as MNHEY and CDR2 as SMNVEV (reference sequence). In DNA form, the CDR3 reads TGTGCCAGCAGGCCACGGCCGGCTGACAACTATGGCTACACCTTC. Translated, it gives CASRPRPADNYGYTF.

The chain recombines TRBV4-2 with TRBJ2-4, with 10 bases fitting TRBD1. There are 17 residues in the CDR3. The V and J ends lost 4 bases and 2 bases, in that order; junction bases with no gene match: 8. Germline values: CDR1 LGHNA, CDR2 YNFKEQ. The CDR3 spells CASSPTGTGAPKNIQYF. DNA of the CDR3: TGTGCCAGCAGCCCCACCGGGACAGGGGCCCCCAAAAACATTCAGTACTTC.

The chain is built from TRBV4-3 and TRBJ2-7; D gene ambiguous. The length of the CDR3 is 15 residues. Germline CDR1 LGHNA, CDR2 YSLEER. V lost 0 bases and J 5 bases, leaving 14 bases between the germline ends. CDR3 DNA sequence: TGCGCCAGCAGCCAAGATAGGTCAGTAGGAGACGAGCAGTACTTC. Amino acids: CASSQDRSVGDEQYF.

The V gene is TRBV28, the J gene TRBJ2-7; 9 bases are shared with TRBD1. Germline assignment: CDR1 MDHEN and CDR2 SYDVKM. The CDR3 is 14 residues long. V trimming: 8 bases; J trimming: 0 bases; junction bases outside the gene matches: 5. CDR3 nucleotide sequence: TGTGCCAGCCGGACAGGGGCGGCCTCCTACGAGCAGTACTTC. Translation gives CASRTGAASYEQYF.

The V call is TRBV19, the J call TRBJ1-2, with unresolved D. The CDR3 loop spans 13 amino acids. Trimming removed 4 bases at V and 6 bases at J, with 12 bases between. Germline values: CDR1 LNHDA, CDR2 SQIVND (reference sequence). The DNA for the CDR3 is TGTGCCAGTAGTACTCAAGGGAGGAATGGCTACACCTTC. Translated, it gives CASSTQGRNGYTF.

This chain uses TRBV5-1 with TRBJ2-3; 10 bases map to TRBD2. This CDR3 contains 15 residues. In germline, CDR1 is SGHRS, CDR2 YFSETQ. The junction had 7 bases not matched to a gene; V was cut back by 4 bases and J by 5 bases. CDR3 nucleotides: TGCGCCAGCAGCCCGAGCGGGAGGGGTGAAGATACGCAGTATTTT. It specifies CASSPSGRGEDTQYF.

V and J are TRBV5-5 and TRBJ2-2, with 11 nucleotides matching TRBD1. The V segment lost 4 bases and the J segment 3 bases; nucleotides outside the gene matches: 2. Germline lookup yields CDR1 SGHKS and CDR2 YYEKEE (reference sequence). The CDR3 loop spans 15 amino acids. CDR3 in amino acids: CASSGQGADTGELFF. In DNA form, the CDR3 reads TGTGCCAGCAGCGGACAGGGGGCGGACACCGGGGAGCTGTTTTTT. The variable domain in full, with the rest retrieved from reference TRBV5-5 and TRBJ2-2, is DAGVTQSPTHLIKTRGQQVTLRCSPISGHKSVSWYQQVLGQGPQFIFQYYEKEERGRGNFPDRFSARQFPNYSSELNVNALLLGDSALYLCASSGQGADTGELFFGEGSRLTVL.

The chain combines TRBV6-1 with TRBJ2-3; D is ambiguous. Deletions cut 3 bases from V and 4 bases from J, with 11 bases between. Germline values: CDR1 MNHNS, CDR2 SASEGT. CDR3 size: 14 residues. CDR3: CASSEAPIADTQYF. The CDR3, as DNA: TGTGCCAGCAGTGAGGCCCCAATAGCAGATACGCAGTATTTT.

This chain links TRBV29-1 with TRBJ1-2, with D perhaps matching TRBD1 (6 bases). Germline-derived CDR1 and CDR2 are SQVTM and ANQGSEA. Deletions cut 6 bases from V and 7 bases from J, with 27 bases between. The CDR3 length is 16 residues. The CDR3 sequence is CSVETRQRQAGAGYTF. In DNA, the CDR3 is TGCAGCGTCGAAACTCGCCAGAGACAGGCTGGGGCTGGCTACACCTTC.

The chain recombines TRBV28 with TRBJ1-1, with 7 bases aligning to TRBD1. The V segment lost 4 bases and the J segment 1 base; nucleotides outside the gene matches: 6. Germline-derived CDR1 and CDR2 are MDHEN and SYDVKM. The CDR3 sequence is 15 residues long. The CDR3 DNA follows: TGTGCCAGCAGTTCACTACAGGGGAAGAACACTGAAGCTTTCTTT. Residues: CASSSLQGKNTEAFF.

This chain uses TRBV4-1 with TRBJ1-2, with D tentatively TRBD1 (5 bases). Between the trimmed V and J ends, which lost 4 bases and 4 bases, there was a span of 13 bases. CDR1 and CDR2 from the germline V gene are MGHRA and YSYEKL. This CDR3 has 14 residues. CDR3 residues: CASSPRGDAYGYTF. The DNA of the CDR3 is TGCGCCAGCAGCCCCCGGGGGGACGCCTATGGCTACACCTTC.

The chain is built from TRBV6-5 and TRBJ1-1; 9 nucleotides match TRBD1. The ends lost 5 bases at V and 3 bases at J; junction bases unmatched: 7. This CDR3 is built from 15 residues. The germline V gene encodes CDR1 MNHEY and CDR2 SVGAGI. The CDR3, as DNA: TGTGCCAGCAGTGGGACTGGGACAGGGCACACTGAAGCTTTCTTT. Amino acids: CASSGTGTGHTEAFF.

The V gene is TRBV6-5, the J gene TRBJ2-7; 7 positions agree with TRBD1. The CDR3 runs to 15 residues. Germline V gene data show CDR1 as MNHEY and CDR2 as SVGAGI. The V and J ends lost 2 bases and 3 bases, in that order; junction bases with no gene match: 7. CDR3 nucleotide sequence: TGTGCCAGCAGTTACACCTTTGACAGGGACTACGAGCAGTACTTC. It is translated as CASSYTFDRDYEQYF.

CDR3 sequence: CASTKDRAEILYGYTF. CDR3 DNA: TGTGCCAGCACCAAAGACAGGGCCGAAATTCTCTATGGCTACACCTTC. This chain joins TRBV2 and TRBJ1-2; 7 bases are shared with TRBD1. CDR3 length equals 16 residues. From germline, CDR1 is SNHLY and CDR2 FYNNEI. V shed 7 bases, J shed 4 bases, and the junction held 15 bases outside the gene matches.